This T cell receptor beta chain was documented in a study of T-cell reconstitution after alpha-beta-depleted transplantation in children. The V end lost 6 bases, the J end lost 0 bases, and 13 bases lay between the germline ends. Per the germline V gene, CDR1 is DFQATT and CDR2 is SNEGSKA (reference sequence). This CDR3 is built from 14 residues. Findings and caveats of the study: In some patients, recipient T cells and intrathymic progenitors surviving conditioning explained high day-60 diversity. Newly made T cells mostly supplied T-cell counts and diversity one year after transplant. Expanded clones from the graft, numbering several hundred, reportedly supplied alpha-beta T cells about two months after transplant.

It was with unique molecular identifiers that the TCRbeta library was prepared. In TCRdb, the PCR reads were re-called with MiXCR into one record per CDR3 protein. This sample has about 110,000 distinct CDR3 sequences; almost 6.5% occur once, and the top ten carry approximately 23%. For this clonotype: What it binds is unknown.

This TCR was recovered from a male patient aged 2 to 10 who had a stem cell transplant for acute lymphoblastic leukemia, so the T cells may come from the graft donor. The chain joins TRBV20-1 to TRBJ2-3; D is possibly TRBD2 (6 bases). The sequences come from PBMCs, mostly from graft donor cells, collected 360 days after TCRalphabeta/CD19-depleted stem cell transplant. The CDR3 here is CSAPWRESTDTQYF. The CDR3 bases are TGCAGTGCACCCTGGAGGGAGAGCACAGATACGCAGTATTTT.